This T cell receptor beta chain was retrieved from a study of graft-versus-host responses after intestinal transplantation. Sequencing used immunoSEQ multiplex PCR; TCRdb keeps in-frame clones, though not all of them. The table shows roughly 99,000 clones, with approximately 88% occurring only once. General observations from the study: Early HvG declines after transplant were associated with peak circulating GvH clone levels.

CDR1 is SGHRS, CDR2 YFSETQ, per germline. The CDR3 contains 13 residues. Trimming took off 3 bases at V and 11 bases at J, with 16 bases between the two ends. Of note for this clone: The antigen remains undetermined.

The chain couples TRBV5-1 to TRBJ2-3, with D hard to call. The sequenced sample was unstimulated CD4+ T cells sorted from spleen or lymph node cells, obtained before transplant. This TCR came from a human donor who was the organ donor for an intestinal transplant. The CDR3 reads CASSSETHREQYF. The CDR3 bases are TGCGCCAGCAGCTCCGAGACTCACCGAGAGCAGTATTTT.